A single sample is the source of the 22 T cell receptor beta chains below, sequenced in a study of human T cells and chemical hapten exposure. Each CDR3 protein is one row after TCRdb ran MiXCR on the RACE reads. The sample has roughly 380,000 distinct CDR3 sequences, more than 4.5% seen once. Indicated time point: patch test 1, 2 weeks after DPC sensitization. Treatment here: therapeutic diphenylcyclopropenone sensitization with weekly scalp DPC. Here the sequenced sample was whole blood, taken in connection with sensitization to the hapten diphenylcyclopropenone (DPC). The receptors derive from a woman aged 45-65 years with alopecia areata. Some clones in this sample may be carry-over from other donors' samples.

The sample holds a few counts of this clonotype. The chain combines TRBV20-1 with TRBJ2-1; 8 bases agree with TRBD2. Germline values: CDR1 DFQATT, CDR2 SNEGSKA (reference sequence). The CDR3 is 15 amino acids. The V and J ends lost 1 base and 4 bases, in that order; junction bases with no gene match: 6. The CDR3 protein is CSARAGTSVYNEQFF. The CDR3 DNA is TGCAGTGCTAGAGCTGGGACTAGTGTGTACAATGAGCAGTTCTTC.

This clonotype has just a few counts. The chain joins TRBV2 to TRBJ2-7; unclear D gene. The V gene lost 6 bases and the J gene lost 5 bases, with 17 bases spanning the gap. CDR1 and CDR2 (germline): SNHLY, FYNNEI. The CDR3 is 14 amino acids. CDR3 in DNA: TGTGCCAGCAGCCCAAACCGCTCCGGTAACGAGCAGTACTTC. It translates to CASSPNRSGNEQYF. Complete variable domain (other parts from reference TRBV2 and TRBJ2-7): EPEVTQTPSHQVTQMGQEVILRCVPISNHLYFYWYRQILGQKVEFLVSFYNNEISEKSEIFDDQFSVERPDGSNFTLKIRSTKLEDSAMYFCASSPNRSGNEQYFGPGTRLTVT.

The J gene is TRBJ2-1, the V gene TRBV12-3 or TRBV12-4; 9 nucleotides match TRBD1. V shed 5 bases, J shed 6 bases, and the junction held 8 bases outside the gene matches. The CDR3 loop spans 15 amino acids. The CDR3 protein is CASSPTGGLTNEQFF. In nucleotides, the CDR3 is TGTGCCAGCAGTCCGACAGGGGGGCTTACCAATGAGCAGTTCTTC.

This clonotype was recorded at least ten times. The DNA of the CDR3 is TGTGCCAGCTCACCCACGGGACAGAACTATGGCTACACCTTC. Translation gives CASSPTGQNYGYTF. The chain combines TRBV18 with TRBJ1-2, with 7 bases matching TRBD1. This CDR3 comprises 14 residues. J lost 2 bases, V lost 3 bases, and 3 bases had no gene match. Germline V gene sequence: CDR1 KGHSH, CDR2 LQKENI. The full variable domain, with the rest looked up from reference TRBV18 and TRBJ1-2, is NAGVMQNPRHLVRRRGQEARLRCSPMKGHSHVYWYRQLPEEGLKFMVYLQKENIIDESGMPKERFSAEFPKEGPSILRIQQVVRGDSAAYFCASSPTGQNYGYTFGSGTRLTVV.

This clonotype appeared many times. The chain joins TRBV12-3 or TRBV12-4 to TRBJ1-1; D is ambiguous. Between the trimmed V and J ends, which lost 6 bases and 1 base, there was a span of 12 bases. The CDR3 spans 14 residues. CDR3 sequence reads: CASSRRGQNTEAFF. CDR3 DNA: TGTGCCAGCAGCCGCCGTGGGCAGAACACTGAAGCTTTCTTT.

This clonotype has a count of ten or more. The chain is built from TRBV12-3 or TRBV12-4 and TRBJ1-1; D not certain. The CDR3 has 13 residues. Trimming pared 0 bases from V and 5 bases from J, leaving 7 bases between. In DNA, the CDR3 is TGTGCCAGCAGTTTAGCCGAACAAACTGAAGCTTTCTTT. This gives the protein CASSLAEQTEAFF.

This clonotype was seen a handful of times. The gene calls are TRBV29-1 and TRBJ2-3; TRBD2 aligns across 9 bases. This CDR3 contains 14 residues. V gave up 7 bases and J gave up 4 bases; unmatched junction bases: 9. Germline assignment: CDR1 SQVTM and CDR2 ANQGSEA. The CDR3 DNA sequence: TGCAGCGCAGATAGCGGGAGTTCCTCAGATACGCAGTATTTT. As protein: CSADSGSSSDTQYF.

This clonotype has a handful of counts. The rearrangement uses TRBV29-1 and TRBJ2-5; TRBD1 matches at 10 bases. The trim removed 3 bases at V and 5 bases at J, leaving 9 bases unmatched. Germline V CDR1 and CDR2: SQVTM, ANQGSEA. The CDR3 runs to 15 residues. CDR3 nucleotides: TGCAGCGTTGAGACCGGGACAGGGGCGAGCGAGACCCAGTACTTC. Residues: CSVETGTGASETQYF.

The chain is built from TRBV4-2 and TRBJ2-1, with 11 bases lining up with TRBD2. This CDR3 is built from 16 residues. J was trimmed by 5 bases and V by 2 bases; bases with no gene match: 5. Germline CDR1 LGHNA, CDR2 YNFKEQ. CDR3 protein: CASSQLAGGLNNEQFF. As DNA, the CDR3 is TGTGCCAGCAGCCAACTAGCGGGAGGACTAAACAATGAGCAGTTCTTC.

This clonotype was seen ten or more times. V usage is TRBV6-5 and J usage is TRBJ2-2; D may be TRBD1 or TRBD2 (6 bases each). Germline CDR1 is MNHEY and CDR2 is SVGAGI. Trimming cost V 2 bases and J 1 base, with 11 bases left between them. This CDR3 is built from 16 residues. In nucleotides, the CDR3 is TGTGCCAGCAGTTACCTCAAGGGGGGGAACACCGGGGAGCTGTTTTTT. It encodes CASSYLKGGNTGELFF.

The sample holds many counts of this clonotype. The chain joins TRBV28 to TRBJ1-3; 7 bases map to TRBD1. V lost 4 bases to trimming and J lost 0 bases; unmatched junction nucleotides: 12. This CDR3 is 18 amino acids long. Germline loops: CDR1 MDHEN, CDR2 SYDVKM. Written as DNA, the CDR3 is TGTGCCAGCAGTTCACGGACAGGCGGTAGCTTCTCTGGAAACACCATATATTTT. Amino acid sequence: CASSSRTGGSFSGNTIYF.

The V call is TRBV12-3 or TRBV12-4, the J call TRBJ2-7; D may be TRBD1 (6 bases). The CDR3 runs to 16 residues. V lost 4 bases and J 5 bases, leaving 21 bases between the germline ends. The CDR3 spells CASSSPPGDLLDEQYF. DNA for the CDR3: TGTGCCAGCAGTTCCCCCCCAGGGGACCTTCTCGACGAGCAGTACTTC.

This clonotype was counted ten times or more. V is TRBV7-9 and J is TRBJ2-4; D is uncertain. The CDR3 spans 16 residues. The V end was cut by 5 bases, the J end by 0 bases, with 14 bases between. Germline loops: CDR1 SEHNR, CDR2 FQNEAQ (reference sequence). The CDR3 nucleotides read TGTGCCAGCAGCGAGAGACATAACCTAGCCAAAAACATTCAGTACTTC. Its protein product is CASSERHNLAKNIQYF. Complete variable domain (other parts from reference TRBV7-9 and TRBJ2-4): DTGVSQNPRHKITKRGQNVTFRCDPISEHNRLYWYRQTLGQGPEFLTYFQNEAQLEKSRLLSDRFSAERPKGSFSTLEIQRTEQGDSAMYLCASSERHNLAKNIQYFGAGTRLSVL.

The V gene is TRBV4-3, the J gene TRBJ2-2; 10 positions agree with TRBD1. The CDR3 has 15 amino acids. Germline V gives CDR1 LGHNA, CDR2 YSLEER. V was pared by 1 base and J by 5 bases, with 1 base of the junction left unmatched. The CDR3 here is CASSQGQGATGELFF. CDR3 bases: TGCGCCAGCAGCCAAGGACAGGGGGCGACCGGGGAGCTGTTTTTT.

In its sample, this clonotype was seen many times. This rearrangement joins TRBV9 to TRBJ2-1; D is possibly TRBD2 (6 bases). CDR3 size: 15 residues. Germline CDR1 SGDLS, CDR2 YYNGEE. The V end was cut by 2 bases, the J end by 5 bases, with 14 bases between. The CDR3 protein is CASSVDGGMNNEQFF. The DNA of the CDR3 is TGTGCCAGCAGCGTCGACGGGGGTATGAACAATGAGCAGTTCTTC.

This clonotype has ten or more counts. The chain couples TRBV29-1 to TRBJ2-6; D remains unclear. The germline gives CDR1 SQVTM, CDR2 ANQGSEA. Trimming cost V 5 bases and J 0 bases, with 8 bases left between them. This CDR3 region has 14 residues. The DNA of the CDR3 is TGCAGCGTTAGTGGGGACTCTGGGGCCAACGTCCTGACTTTC. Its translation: CSVSGDSGANVLTF. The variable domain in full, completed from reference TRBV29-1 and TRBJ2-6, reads SAVISQKPSRDICQRGTSLTIQCQVDSQVTMMFWYRQQPGQSLTLIATANQGSEATYESGFVIDKFPISRPNLTFSTLTVSNMSPEDSSIYLCSVSGDSGANVLTFGAGSRLTVL.

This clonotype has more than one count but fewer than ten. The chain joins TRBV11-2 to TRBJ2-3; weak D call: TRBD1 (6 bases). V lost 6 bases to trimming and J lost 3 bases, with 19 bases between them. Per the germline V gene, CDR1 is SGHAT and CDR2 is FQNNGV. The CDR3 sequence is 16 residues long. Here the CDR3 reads CASSPQSARGTDTQYF. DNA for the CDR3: TGTGCCAGCAGTCCCCAGAGCGCCAGGGGAACAGATACGCAGTATTTT.

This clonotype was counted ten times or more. The CDR3 here is CASSSGTYSTDTQYF. CDR3 coding DNA: TGTGCCAGCAGCTCTGGGACTTACAGCACAGATACGCAGTATTTT. The V and J genes are TRBV7-9 and TRBJ2-3; D might be TRBD2 (6 bases). Trimming shortened V by 4 bases and J by 0 bases, and 11 bases separated the two germline ends. CDR1 and CDR2 from the germline V gene are SEHNR and FQNEAQ (reference sequence). The CDR3 length is 15 residues.

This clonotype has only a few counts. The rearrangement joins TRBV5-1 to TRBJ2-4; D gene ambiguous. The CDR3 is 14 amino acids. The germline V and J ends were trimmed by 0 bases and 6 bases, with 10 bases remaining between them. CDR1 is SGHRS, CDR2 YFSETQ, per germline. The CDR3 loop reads CASSLGSEANIQYF. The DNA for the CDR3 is TGCGCCAGCAGCTTGGGAAGCGAGGCAAACATTCAGTACTTC.

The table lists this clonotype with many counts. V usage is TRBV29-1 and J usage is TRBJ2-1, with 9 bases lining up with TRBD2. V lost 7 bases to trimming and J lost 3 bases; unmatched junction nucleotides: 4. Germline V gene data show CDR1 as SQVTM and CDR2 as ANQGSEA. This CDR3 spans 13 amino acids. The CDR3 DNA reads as TGCAGCGGGCGGGAGGGCCGCTACAATGAGCAGTTCTTC. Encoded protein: CSGREGRYNEQFF.

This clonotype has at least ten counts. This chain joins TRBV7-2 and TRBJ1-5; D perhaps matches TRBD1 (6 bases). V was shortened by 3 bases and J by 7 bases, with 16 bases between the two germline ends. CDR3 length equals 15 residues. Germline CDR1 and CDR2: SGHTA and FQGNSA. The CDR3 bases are TGTGCCAGCAGCTTTAAATCAGGGGCGGAACAGCCCCAGCATTTT. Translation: CASSFKSGAEQPQHF.

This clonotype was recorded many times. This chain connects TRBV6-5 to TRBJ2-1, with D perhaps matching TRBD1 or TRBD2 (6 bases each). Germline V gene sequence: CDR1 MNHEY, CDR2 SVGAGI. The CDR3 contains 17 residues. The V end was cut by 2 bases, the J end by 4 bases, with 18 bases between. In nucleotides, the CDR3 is TGTGCCAGCAGTTACGCAAAGGGGGGACGGGCATACAATGAGCAGTTCTTC. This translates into CASSYAKGGRAYNEQFF.